The 20 T cell receptor beta chains listed next were all sequenced from one sample in a study of T cells after posttransplantation cyclophosphamide. Assay: immunoSEQ multiplex PCR; the TCRdb copy retains only in-frame clones and omits some. This sample comprises 4,500 to 6,500 clones, none seen once only. A marrow graft followed busulfan-fludarabine conditioning, with cyclophosphamide on days +3 and +4. The source was PBMCs, collected after allogeneic stem cell transplant with posttransplant cyclophosphamide. The receptors originated from a female patient aged 30 to 40 who received an allogeneic stem cell transplant from an unrelated donor, was CMV-positive, and had acute and chronic GVHD. The T cells may come from the graft donor.

Ten or more counts support this clone. CDR3 DNA sequence: TGCGCCAGCAGTCAATCAATCGCCCTACAGGGGAGCGCCTACGAGCAGTACTTC. Translating gives CASSQSIALQGSAYEQYF. J is TRBJ2-7 and V is TRBV23-1; 7 bases align to TRBD1. TRBV23-1 is reported as an ORF; its role is uncertain. J lost 2 bases, V lost 0 bases, and 13 bases had no gene match. The CDR3 totals 18 residues.

At least ten counts were recorded for this clone. The chain is built from TRBV18 and TRBJ1-2, with 8 bases lining up with TRBD1. With V trimmed by 1 base and J by 4 bases, 5 bases remained unmatched. The CDR3 sequence is 15 residues long. The germline V gene has CDR1 KGHSH and CDR2 LQKENI. DNA of the CDR3: TGTGCCAGCTCACCACAGCAGGGGGCCATCTATGGCTACACCTTC. It encodes CASSPQQGAIYGYTF. Based on the CDR3 plus reference TRBV18 and TRBJ1-2, the full variable domain is NAGVMQNPRHLVRRRGQEARLRCSPMKGHSHVYWYRQLPEEGLKFMVYLQKENIIDESGMPKERFSAEFPKEGPSILRIQQVVRGDSAAYFCASSPQQGAIYGYTFGSGTRLTVV.

This clone was seen repeatedly, ten times or more. The genes are TRBV2 and TRBJ2-4; the D gene is possibly TRBD2 (6 bases). The V gene lost 7 bases and the J gene lost 0 bases, with 10 bases spanning the gap. This CDR3 region has 14 residues. Germline V gene data show CDR1 as SNHLY and CDR2 as FYNNEI. CDR3 loop: CASKRDSAKNIQYF. The CDR3, as DNA: TGTGCCAGCAAAAGGGACTCAGCCAAAAACATTCAGTACTTC.

This clone came up many times. The chain links TRBV1 to TRBJ2-7; whether TRBD2, the table's D call, matches the DNA was not checked. TRBV1 is assigned pseudogene status. This CDR3 has 17 amino acids. Here the CDR3 DNA reads TGCACCAGCAGCCAGGGCGGACTAGCGTGGGGATCCTACGAGCAGTACTTC. Encoded protein: CTSSQGGLAWGSYEQYF.

This clone was picked up many times. J is TRBJ1-1 and V is TRBV7-2; D is undetermined. CDR3 length: 14 amino acids. Germline V gene data show CDR1 as SGHTA and CDR2 as FQGNSA. Trimming took off 2 bases at V and 3 bases at J, with 10 bases between the two ends. CDR3 DNA sequence: TGTGCCAGCAGCTTATTGGGCCTTCACACTGAAGCTTTCTTT. It yields the protein CASSLLGLHTEAFF.

This clone was detected many times. The chain uses TRBV4-1 and TRBJ2-7, with 11 nucleotides matching TRBD2. The length of the CDR3 is 16 residues. Germline V gene lookup returns CDR1 MGHRA and CDR2 YSYEKL. J gave up 0 bases and V 2 bases, and 3 bases lay outside the gene matches. For the CDR3, the DNA is TGCGCCAGCAGCCAAAAACTAGCGGGAGCCTCCTACGAGCAGTACTTC. It yields the protein CASSQKLAGASYEQYF.

This clone was detected ten times or more. V and J are TRBV5-4 and TRBJ2-3; 10 nucleotides match TRBD2. The J segment lost 1 base and the V segment lost 3 bases, leaving 2 bases of the junction unmatched. The CDR3 length is 15 residues. CDR1 is SGHNT and CDR2 is YYREEE in the germline V gene (reference sequence). The DNA of the CDR3 is TGTGCCAGCAGCTCTGGGACTAGCGGCACAGATACGCAGTATTTT. It translates to CASSSGTSGTDTQYF.

This clone was picked up many times. The chain couples TRBV19 to TRBJ2-3; weak D call: TRBD2 (5 bases). Looked up from germline, CDR1 is LNHDA and CDR2 is SQIVND (reference sequence). V was cut by 1 base and J by 2 bases, with 13 bases left in between. CDR3 length: 16 residues. The CDR3 region has the DNA TGTGCCAGTAGTATAGGGAACGGCGGGTTCACAGATACGCAGTATTTT. Translating it yields CASSIGNGGFTDTQYF.

This clone is large (0.1 to 1%) by share. This sequence joins TRBV7-9 and TRBJ2-2; weak D call: TRBD1 (5 bases). Trimming stripped 2 bases from V and 2 bases from J, with 9 bases between. The CDR3 is made up of 15 amino acids. The germline gives CDR1 SEHNR, CDR2 FQNEAQ (reference sequence). In DNA form, the CDR3 reads TGTGCCAGCAGCTTACCGACAGCTAACACCGGGGAGCTGTTTTTT. Its protein product is CASSLPTANTGELFF.

This clone rates as medium-sized. The V call is TRBV27, the J call TRBJ2-7, with 8 bases matching TRBD1. The germline V gene encodes CDR1 MNHEY and CDR2 SMNVEV (reference sequence). The CDR3 is made up of 15 amino acids. V gave up 4 bases and J gave up 3 bases; unmatched junction bases: 8. The CDR3 DNA follows: TGTGCCAGCAGTTCTTTCGGGACAGGAGGCTACGAGCAGTACTTC. Residues: CASSSFGTGGYEQYF.

This clone was found many times. The chain couples TRBV11-3 to TRBJ2-1; D unresolved. The CDR3 sequence is 13 residues long. Looked up from germline, CDR1 is SGHNT and CDR2 is YENEEA. Trimming took off 1 base at V and 6 bases at J, with 7 bases between the two ends. DNA for the CDR3: TGTGCCAGCAGCTTAGGTCAGTCCAATGAGCAGTTCTTC. It is translated as CASSLGQSNEQFF.

In its sample, this clone was seen many times. V and J are TRBV2 and TRBJ2-5; TRBD2 is a possible D gene (6 bases). The CDR3 spans 12 residues. Germline V gene data show CDR1 as SNHLY and CDR2 as FYNNEI. V lost 6 bases to trimming and J lost 5 bases, with 10 bases between them. In DNA form, the CDR3 reads TGTGCCAGCAGACTAGCATTGGAGACCCAGTACTTC. Encoded protein: CASRLALETQYF. The complete variable domain, with remaining parts taken from reference TRBV2 and TRBJ2-5, reads EPEVTQTPSHQVTQMGQEVILRCVPISNHLYFYWYRQILGQKVEFLVSFYNNEISEKSEIFDDQFSVERPDGSNFTLKIRSTKLEDSAMYFCASRLALETQYFGPGTRLLVL.

This clone was observed many times. This sequence joins TRBV11-2 and TRBJ2-5, with TRBD2 matching 11 bases. Germline-derived CDR1 and CDR2 are SGHAT and FQNNGV. CDR3 length: 15 amino acids. The V gene end was trimmed by 3 bases and the J gene end by 5 bases; junction bases not matched to a gene: 5. The CDR3 DNA is TGTGCCAGCAGCTTGTTAGCGGGAGGGGGGGAGACCCAGTACTTC. It specifies CASSLLAGGGETQYF.

This clone rates as medium-sized. The chain uses TRBV2 and TRBJ2-3, with TRBD2 matching over 13 bases. V lost 6 bases and J lost 6; bases outside the gene matches: 6. CDR3 length equals 15 residues. CDR1 and CDR2 (germline): SNHLY, FYNNEI. The CDR3 nucleotides are TGTGCCAGCAGCGCCGGGACTAGCGGGATTGATACGCAGTATTTT. It specifies CASSAGTSGIDTQYF.

Many counts were recorded for this clone. This chain links TRBV25-1 with TRBJ2-2; 9 bases are shared with TRBD2. The CDR3 loop spans 15 amino acids. The J segment lost 5 bases and the V segment lost 0 bases, leaving 1 base of the junction unmatched. In germline, CDR1 is MGHDK, CDR2 SYGVNS. The CDR3 coding sequence is TGTGCCAGCAGTGAATACGGACTAGCGACCGGGGAGCTGTTTTTT. Protein sequence: CASSEYGLATGELFF.

This clone has ten or more counts. This chain connects TRBV4-2 to TRBJ2-1; D not certain. Trimming shortened V by 0 bases and J by 8 bases, and 11 bases separated the two germline ends. Germline V gives CDR1 LGHNA, CDR2 YNFKEQ. This CDR3 comprises 14 residues. CDR3 protein: CASSQDAAVDEQFF. The CDR3 nucleotides read TGTGCCAGCAGCCAAGATGCGGCAGTGGATGAGCAGTTCTTC.

This clone was seen repeatedly, ten times or more. CDR3 nucleotides: TGTGCCAGTAGTGCCCCGACGGGGTTAACCTACGAGCAGTACTTC. This gives the protein CASSAPTGLTYEQYF. The V gene is TRBV19, the J gene TRBJ2-7; D may be TRBD2 (5 bases). The V end was cut by 5 bases, the J end by 2 bases, with 16 bases between. CDR3 size: 15 residues. Germline V CDR1 and CDR2: LNHDA, SQIVND (reference sequence).

This clone came up many times. V is TRBV6-5 and J is TRBJ2-5; D remains ambiguous. Germline assignment: CDR1 MNHEY and CDR2 SVGAGI. This CDR3 contains 13 residues. Trimming left V 5 bases short and J 3 bases short, with 10 bases between. The CDR3 region has the DNA TGTGCCAGCAGTCCCAACCTAAAAGAGACCCAGTACTTC. Protein sequence: CASSPNLKETQYF.

This clone was detected ten times or more. The chain uses TRBV6-5 and TRBJ2-1; 10 nucleotides match TRBD2. Trimming at V came to 6 bases and at J to 6 bases, leaving 8 bases not matched to a gene. The V gene's germline CDR1 is MNHEY and CDR2 SVGAGI. This CDR3 has 15 residues. DNA for the CDR3: TGTGCCAGCAGCAAAATAGCGGGGGGACGCAATGAGCAGTTCTTC. This encodes CASSKIAGGRNEQFF.

Many counts were recorded for this clone. This chain joins TRBV5-1 and TRBJ2-1, with 15 nucleotides matching TRBD2. Germline assignment: CDR1 SGHRS and CDR2 YFSETQ. V was clipped by 2 bases and J by 7 bases; unmatched bases: 4. The CDR3 runs to 16 residues. In DNA, the CDR3 is TGCGCCAGCAGCTTCGGACTAGCGGGAGGGCAGAATGAGCAGTTCTTC. Protein product: CASSFGLAGGQNEQFF.